The 4 T cell receptor beta chains presented below share a single source sample, sequenced in a study of T cells in Graves' hyperthyroidism and ophthalmopathy. Template material for amplifying TCR beta CDR3 regions consisted of RNA transcripts. With the HTBI primer set, the TCR CDR3 went through a first round of RT-PCR. Each CDR3 protein gets one entry after TCRdb re-called the multiplex PCR reads with MiXCR. Among about 580,000 distinct CDR3 sequences listed, roughly 50% were seen once. Source material: peripheral blood or thyroid tissue (not recorded which). The receptor source for this set is a woman between 18 and 30 years old with Graves' hyperthyroidism.

This clonotype was picked up many times. The V call is TRBV10-3, the J call TRBJ1-6; 9 bases fit TRBD1. The CDR3 sequence is 18 residues long. The trim removed 7 bases at V and 7 bases at J, leaving 17 bases unmatched. CDR1 is ENHRY, CDR2 SYGVKD, per germline. The CDR3 region is CAITIGQGTLGGNSPLHF. DNA of the CDR3: TGTGCCATCACGATAGGACAGGGGACCCTCGGGGGAAATTCACCCCTCCACTTT.

The V and J genes are TRBV29-1 and TRBJ2-5; no firm D call. Germline-derived CDR1 and CDR2 are SQVTM and ANQGSEA. The CDR3 consists of 10 residues. Trimming shortened V by 5 bases and J by 4 bases, and 5 bases separated the two germline ends. In DNA, the CDR3 is TGCAGCGTTAGGTTAGAGACCCAGTACTTC. Protein product: CSVRLETQYF.

This clonotype has at least ten counts. V and J are TRBV19 and TRBJ1-2, with D uncertain. V dropped 7 bases and J dropped 2 bases, with 11 bases sitting between them. This CDR3 contains 13 residues. CDR1 and CDR2 (germline): LNHDA, SQIVND (reference sequence). CDR3 region: CASNPSPNYGYTF. The CDR3 bases are TGTGCCAGTAACCCGAGCCCCAACTATGGCTACACCTTC.

The chain joins TRBV4-1 to TRBJ1-4, with a weak D call TRBD1 (5 bases). Germline V gives CDR1 MGHRA, CDR2 YSYEKL. The V end was cut by 2 bases, the J end by 0 bases, with 10 bases between. The CDR3 is made up of 16 amino acids. The CDR3 sequence is CASSQWGESTNEKLFF. The CDR3 region has the DNA TGCGCCAGCAGCCAATGGGGGGAATCAACTAATGAAAAACTGTTTTTT.